The text below deals with one T cell receptor (beta chain). Its cognate antigen is unknown. The sample is drawn from a study of monozygotic twins with inflammatory bowel disease. Points from the study as a whole: Compared with healthy twins, IBD patients shared fewer clonotypes with others, especially with disease activity.

Germline lookup yields CDR1 DFQATT and CDR2 SNEGSKA (reference sequence). The CDR3 covers 18 residues. Whole-blood RNA isolation (total RNA) proceeded without T cell sorting. In preparing each TCR library, about 3,700 ng of total RNA was used. The template-switching step introduced UMIs that carried a 6-nucleotide sample barcode. TCRdb reprocessed the 5' RACE reads and keeps a single row for each CDR3 protein, giving no DNA. Reported are 420,000 or so distinct CDR3 sequences; the ten largest clones contain less than 2.5%. Sequenced sample: blood. This clonotype originated in a human donor with ulcerative colitis or Crohn's disease, or a healthy co-twin of an affected twin (not recorded which). The genes are TRBV20-1 and TRBJ2-6; as DNA is missing, the TRBD1 call by TCRdb cannot be tested. CDR3 residues: CSARDRRAGSSGANVLTF.